These T cell receptor beta chains were read from a single sample in a study of T cells in Graves' hyperthyroidism and ophthalmopathy. One entry per CDR3 protein results from TCRdb running MiXCR on the multiplex PCR reads. This sample has nearly 600,000 distinct CDR3 sequences, with approximately 15% found just once. Input material: blood. Every receptor here comes from a woman in her 30s with Graves' hyperthyroidism that later progressed to Graves' ophthalmopathy. CDR3s include the opening cysteine and the closing phenylalanine or tryptophan. D genes are given only for firm matches. The size of a clone is reported for some rows only, either as once, few or many, or as a class for expanded clones.

j_call,v_call,clone_size,d_call,cdr3_nt,cdr3_aa
TRBJ1-2,TRBV7-9,NA,NA,TGTGCCAGCAGCTTAAGGGAACAGAAAGATAACTATGGCTACACCTTC,CASSLREQKDNYGYTF
TRBJ2-3,TRBV20-1,few,NA,TGCAGTGCTAGGGAGGAGGGCAGTGGCACAGATACGCAGTATTTT,CSAREEGSGTDTQYF
TRBJ2-3,TRBV6-1,many,TRBD2,TGTGCCAGCAGGAACCGAGTAGCGGGACCTAGCACAGATACGCAGTATTTT,CASRNRVAGPSTDTQYF
TRBJ2-6,TRBV29-1,NA,NA,TGCAGCGTTGCCCAGAGACTCTCTGGGGCCAACGTCCTGACTTTC,CSVAQRLSGANVLTF
TRBJ1-5,TRBV11-1,NA,NA,TGTGCCAGCAGCTTAGCTGGGGGGGGGCCCCAGCATTTT,CASSLAGGGPQHF
TRBJ1-1,TRBV10-3,many,TRBD1,TGTGCCATCCTGGGGACAGGGAAGGGGGACACTGAAGCTTTCTTT,CAILGTGKGDTEAFF
TRBJ1-2,TRBV6-1,few,NA,TGTGCCAGCAGCCAGGCACAAAACTATGGCTACACCTTC,CASSQAQNYGYTF
TRBJ2-3,TRBV19,few,NA,TGTGCCAGTAGTAGTGGTAGGGGCCCAGATACGCAGTATTTT,CASSSGRGPDTQYF
TRBJ1-1,TRBV7-3,many,NA,TGTGCCAGCAGCTTAATCCCTTACGGTGAAGCTTTCTTT,CASSLIPYGEAFF
TRBJ2-7,TRBV20-1,NA,TRBD1,TGCAGTGCTAGAGATTCAACAGGGGGCTTGAGCTACGAGCAGTACTTC,CSARDSTGGLSYEQYF
TRBJ2-1,TRBV28,many,TRBD2,TGTGCCAGCAGTTCAATAGCGGGAGGGCCGATGAATGAGCAGTTCTTC,CASSSIAGGPMNEQFF
TRBJ1-5,TRBV28,few,NA,TGTGCCAGCAGTTTGGCCCCAAGTCAGCCCCAGCATTTT,CASSLAPSQPQHF